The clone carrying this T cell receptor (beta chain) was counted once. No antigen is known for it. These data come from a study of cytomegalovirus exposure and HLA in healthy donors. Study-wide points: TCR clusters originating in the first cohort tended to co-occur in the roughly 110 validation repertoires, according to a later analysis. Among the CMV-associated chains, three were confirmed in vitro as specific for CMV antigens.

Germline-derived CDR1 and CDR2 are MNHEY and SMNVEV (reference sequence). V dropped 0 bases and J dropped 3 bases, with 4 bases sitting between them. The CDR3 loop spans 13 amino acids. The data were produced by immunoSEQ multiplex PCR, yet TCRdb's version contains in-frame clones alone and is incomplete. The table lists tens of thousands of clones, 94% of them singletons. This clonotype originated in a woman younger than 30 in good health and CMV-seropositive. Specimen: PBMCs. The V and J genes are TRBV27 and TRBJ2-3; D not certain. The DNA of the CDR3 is TGTGCCAGCAGTTTATCCCTAACAGATACGCAGTATTTT. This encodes CASSLSLTDTQYF.